The 2 T cell receptor beta chains below all came from one sample that was sequenced in a study of blood T cell repertoires in COVID-19. Here immunoSEQ multiplex PCR was the method, and the copy in TCRdb shows in-frame clones only, minus some. The sample has over 85,000 clones, around nine tenths seen once. Material for sequencing was peripheral blood. Receptors originate from a woman in her sixties or seventies with acute or convalescent COVID-19.

The CDR3 nucleotides read TGCGCCAGCAGCTTTTGGACAACGGGCGGGGAGCTGTTTTTT. It is translated as CASSFWTTGGELFF. The chain carries TRBV5-1 and TRBJ2-2; D may be TRBD1 (5 bases). V gave up 2 bases and J gave up 7 bases, with 12 bases separating them. The germline V gene has CDR1 SGHRS and CDR2 YFSETQ. The CDR3 spans 14 residues.

J is TRBJ2-1 and V is TRBV13, with 15 bases that match TRBD2. The CDR3 consists of 16 residues. Germline lookup yields CDR1 PRHDT and CDR2 FYEKMQ (reference sequence). V gave up 5 bases and J gave up 4 bases; unmatched junction bases: 3. This CDR3 is CASSTGLAGGYNEQFF. Here the CDR3 DNA reads TGTGCCAGCAGCACGGGACTAGCGGGGGGTTACAATGAGCAGTTCTTC.